These 27 T cell receptor beta chains share one sample of origin, sequenced in a study of blood T cell repertoires in COVID-19. TCRdb's table, derived via immunoSEQ multiplex PCR, lists solely in-frame clones and lacks some. Altogether roughly 300,000 clones are present, under 90% being singletons, with the ten largest covering approximately 4.1%. Material for sequencing was PBMCs or T cells enriched from blood (not recorded which). These receptors all stem from a man aged 25 to 40 who had recovered from COVID-19.

This clone has only one observation. The chain couples TRBV6-5 to TRBJ2-2; maybe TRBD1 (6 bases). The CDR3 sequence is 13 residues long. Germline CDR1 MNHEY, CDR2 SVGAGI. Trimming took off 7 bases at V and 4 bases at J, with 10 bases between the two ends. The CDR3 is CASTARGTGELFF. The CDR3 nucleotides are TGTGCCAGCACAGCCAGGGGCACCGGGGAGCTGTTTTTT.

CDR3 DNA: TGTGCCTGGAACGGACAGGGGGTATCACCCCTCCACTTT. This codes for CAWNGQGVSPLHF. This chain joins TRBV30 and TRBJ1-6, with 10 positions matching TRBD1. Germline lookup yields CDR1 GTSNPN and CDR2 SVGIG (reference sequence). The V and J ends lost 4 bases and 10 bases, in that order; junction bases with no gene match: 4. The CDR3 length is 13 residues. The full variable domain, completed using reference TRBV30 and TRBJ1-6, is SQTIHQWPATLVQPVGSPLSLECTVEGTSNPNLYWYRQAAGRGLQLLFYSVGIGQISSEVPQNLSASRPQDRQFILSSKKLLLSDSGFYLCAWNGQGVSPLHFGNGTRLTVT.

The chain has TRBV2 and TRBJ2-3, with TRBD1 identical over 7 bases. From germline, CDR1 is SNHLY and CDR2 FYNNEI. The CDR3 contains 15 residues. The ends lost 6 bases at V and 1 base at J; junction bases unmatched: 7. CDR3 DNA: TGTGCCAGCAGACACGGGACAGCCGGCACAGATACGCAGTATTTT. Its translation: CASRHGTAGTDTQYF.

J is TRBJ1-1 and V is TRBV10-3; 7 nucleotides align to TRBD1. Germline values: CDR1 ENHRY, CDR2 SYGVKD. V lost 3 bases to trimming and J lost 1 base; unmatched junction nucleotides: 8. CDR3 length equals 16 residues. The DNA for the CDR3 is TGTGCCATCAGTGACCTACGGACAGGTTCGAACACTGAAGCTTTCTTT. Translated: CAISDLRTGSNTEAFF.

The genes are TRBV10-3 and TRBJ1-5; TRBD1 agrees at 7 bases. From germline, CDR1 is ENHRY and CDR2 SYGVKD. CDR3 length: 19 amino acids. V lost 10 bases to trimming and J lost 0 bases; unmatched junction nucleotides: 21. The CDR3 reads CATSPGAGTALYSNQPQHF. The CDR3 coding sequence is TGTGCCACCTCCCCGGGCGCGGGGACAGCCCTATATAGCAATCAGCCCCAGCATTTT.

This chain links TRBV19 with TRBJ1-2, with a tentative D call TRBD1 (6 bases). The length of the CDR3 is 13 residues. The V gene lost 1 base and the J gene lost 8 bases, with 11 bases spanning the gap. Germline lookup yields CDR1 LNHDA and CDR2 SQIVND (reference sequence). DNA of the CDR3: TGTGCCAGTAGTATAGCACAGGGTGGCGGCTACACCTTC. Its protein product is CASSIAQGGGYTF.

The CDR3 region is CASSPRTVNTEAFF. The CDR3 nucleotides are TGTGCCAGTAGTCCACGGACAGTCAACACTGAAGCTTTCTTT. The chain combines TRBV19 with TRBJ1-1; possible D gene TRBD1, 6 bases. With 5 bases removed from V and 2 bases from J, the gap between germline ends came to 12 bases. Germline values: CDR1 LNHDA, CDR2 SQIVND (reference sequence). The CDR3 runs to 14 residues. The full variable domain, rest sourced from reference TRBV19 and TRBJ1-1, is DGGITQSPKYLFRKEGQNVTLSCEQNLNHDAMYWYRQDPGQGLRLIYYSQIVNDFQKGDIAEGYSVSREKKESFPLTVTSAQKNPTAFYLCASSPRTVNTEAFFGQGTRLTVV.

The chain carries TRBV21-1 and TRBJ1-4; TRBD1, as called in the table, went unchecked against the DNA. TRBV21-1 is a pseudogene locus. This CDR3 contains 16 residues. CDR3 sequence reads: CASSKLCGTENEKLFF. The DNA for the CDR3 is TGTGCCAGCAGCAAGTTGTGTGGGACAGAGAATGAAAAACTGTTTTTT.

The CDR3 reads CASHQPGADTQYF. Here the CDR3 DNA reads TGTGCCTCCCACCAACCGGGGGCAGATACGCAGTATTTT. The V call is TRBV2, the J call TRBJ2-3; weak D call: TRBD2 (6 bases). Germline lookup yields CDR1 SNHLY and CDR2 FYNNEI. The CDR3 extends over 13 amino acids. V dropped 11 bases and J dropped 4 bases, with 16 bases sitting between them.

The V and J genes are TRBV29-1 and TRBJ2-2; TRBD1 aligns across 7 bases. V was clipped by 0 bases and J by 1 base; unmatched bases: 2. Germline V lookup: CDR1 SQVTM, CDR2 ANQGSEA. The CDR3 is 15 residues long. CDR3 amino acids: CSVEDHRGNTGELFF. DNA of the CDR3: TGCAGCGTTGAAGATCACAGGGGGAACACCGGGGAGCTGTTTTTT.

The chain carries TRBV7-9 and TRBJ1-3; D unclear. This CDR3 region has 15 residues. V shed 5 bases and J shed 0 bases, with 11 bases lying between them. CDR1 is SEHNR and CDR2 is FQNEAQ in the germline V gene (reference sequence). The CDR3 nucleotides read TGTGCCAGCAGCGTCGACACGGCCTCTGGAAACACCATATATTTT. Its protein product is CASSVDTASGNTIYF. The full variable domain, with the rest looked up from reference TRBV7-9 and TRBJ1-3, is DTGVSQNPRHKITKRGQNVTFRCDPISEHNRLYWYRQTLGQGPEFLTYFQNEAQLEKSRLLSDRFSAERPKGSFSTLEIQRTEQGDSAMYLCASSVDTASGNTIYFGEGSWLTVV.

The rearrangement uses TRBV3-1 (or the pseudogene TRBV3-2) and TRBJ1-1, with D hard to call. With 0 bases removed from V and 1 base from J, the gap between germline ends came to 6 bases. The germline gives CDR1 LGHDT, CDR2 YNNKEL (reference sequence). CDR3 length: 14 residues. The CDR3 DNA reads as TGTGCCAGCAGCCAAGATTCAGGGAACACTGAAGCTTTCTTT. The encoded protein is CASSQDSGNTEAFF.

The rearrangement joins TRBV19 to TRBJ1-1; weak D call: TRBD1 (6 bases). The CDR3 is 16 amino acids. The ends were cut back, 3 bases at V and 1 base at J, with 15 bases in the middle. Germline V gene data show CDR1 as LNHDA and CDR2 as SQIVND (reference sequence). This CDR3 is CASSILWGRANTEAFF. In nucleotides, the CDR3 is TGTGCCAGTAGTATTTTGTGGGGGCGGGCGAACACTGAAGCTTTCTTT.

This chain connects TRBV4-2 to TRBJ2-7; 12 bases fit TRBD2. V shed 4 bases, J shed 3 bases, and the junction held 4 bases outside the gene matches. Germline V CDR1 and CDR2: LGHNA, YNFKEQ. The CDR3 is made up of 15 amino acids. The CDR3 nucleotides read TGTGCCAGCAGCCCCAGACTAGCGGGAGTCTACGAGCAGTACTTC. Translated: CASSPRLAGVYEQYF.

The rearrangement joins TRBV24-1 to TRBJ1-5; TRBD1 is a possible D gene (5 bases). This CDR3 spans 15 amino acids. Germline CDR1 reads KGHDR; CDR2 reads SFDVKD. The ends were cut back, 4 bases at V and 2 bases at J, with 11 bases in the middle. The CDR3 loop is CATSDQGGGNQPQHF. The CDR3 DNA reads as TGTGCCACCAGTGACCAGGGTGGTGGCAATCAGCCCCAGCATTTT.

The V gene is TRBV19, the J gene TRBJ2-3; D possibly corresponds to TRBD2 (6 bases). This CDR3 is 13 amino acids long. Per the germline V gene, CDR1 is LNHDA and CDR2 is SQIVND (reference sequence). Between the trimmed V and J ends, which lost 7 bases and 3 bases, there was a span of 11 bases. The CDR3 protein is CASTPGVTDTQYF. In nucleotides, the CDR3 is TGTGCCAGTACCCCGGGGGTGACAGATACGCAGTATTTT.

The V call is TRBV10-2, the J call TRBJ1-5; D is unresolved. Trimming left V 2 bases short and J 6 bases short, with 8 bases between. Per germline, CDR1 WSHSY and CDR2 SAAADI. There are 13 residues in the CDR3. CDR3 coding DNA: TGCGCCAGCAGTGAGATTCGAGGTCAGCCCCAGCATTTT. Translation: CASSEIRGQPQHF.

CDR3 residues: CASSFSTEAFF. Written as DNA, the CDR3 is TGTGCCAGCAGTTTCTCCACTGAAGCTTTCTTT. The chain joins TRBV12-3 or TRBV12-4 to TRBJ1-1; D uncertain. V dropped 3 bases and J dropped 4 bases, with 3 bases sitting between them. The CDR3 loop spans 11 amino acids.

The J gene is TRBJ2-2, the V gene TRBV7-2; 8 bases map to TRBD1. V was clipped by 5 bases and J by 3 bases; unmatched bases: 8. Germline-derived CDR1 and CDR2 are SGHTA and FQGNSA. This CDR3 comprises 16 residues. DNA of the CDR3: TGTGCCAGCAGCCGCGGACAGGGTGGTTACACCGGGGAGCTGTTTTTT. The encoded protein is CASSRGQGGYTGELFF.

The chain carries TRBV7-8 and TRBJ1-5, with 8 bases matching TRBD1. Germline loops: CDR1 SGHVS, CDR2 FQNEAQ. This CDR3 has 15 residues. The V gene end was trimmed by 4 bases and the J gene end by 7 bases; junction bases not matched to a gene: 9. CDR3 sequence (DNA): TGTGCCAGCAGCTCACTAGGACAGGGTGGACAGCCCCAGCATTTT. Residues: CASSSLGQGGQPQHF.

The chain is built from TRBV5-5 and TRBJ2-7, with 9 positions matching TRBD1. The junction had 10 bases not matched to a gene; V was cut back by 4 bases and J by 5 bases. CDR1 is SGHKS and CDR2 is YYEKEE in the germline V gene (reference sequence). This CDR3 is 15 amino acids long. In DNA, the CDR3 is TGTGCCAGCAGCCCCTTGGGACAGGGTCAAAACGAGCAGTACTTC. Amino acids: CASSPLGQGQNEQYF.

The V gene is TRBV24-1, the J gene TRBJ2-2, with TRBD1 matching 7 bases. Germline assignment: CDR1 KGHDR and CDR2 SFDVKD. This CDR3 contains 13 residues. V dropped 4 bases and J dropped 7; count of bases not matched to a gene: 2. The CDR3 DNA sequence: TGTGCCACCAGTGACAGGGGGAACGGGGAGCTGTTTTTT. Its translation is CATSDRGNGELFF.

The chain recombines TRBV15 with TRBJ2-7; 10 nucleotides agree with TRBD2. V dropped 4 bases and J dropped 5; count of bases not matched to a gene: 8. There are 15 residues in the CDR3. Germline CDR1 is LNHNV and CDR2 is YYDKDF (reference sequence). CDR3 loop: CATSTPGLATHEQYF. CDR3 bases: TGTGCCACCAGCACCCCGGGACTAGCGACCCACGAGCAGTACTTC.

J is TRBJ1-1 and V is TRBV10-1; D possibly corresponds to TRBD1 (6 bases). V was clipped by 2 bases and J by 4 bases, with 20 bases between them. CDR3 length: 17 residues. Per germline, CDR1 WNHNN and CDR2 SYGVQD (reference sequence). This CDR3 is CASSEGIHYRESTEAFF. In DNA form, the CDR3 reads TGCGCCAGCAGTGAGGGGATACACTACAGGGAATCCACTGAAGCTTTCTTT.

This clone showed up just once. The rearrangement joins TRBV5-5 to TRBJ2-5, with D possibly matching TRBD2 (5 bases). Germline loops: CDR1 SGHKS, CDR2 YYEKEE (reference sequence). V shed 9 bases and J shed 1 base, with 16 bases lying between them. CDR3 length: 14 amino acids. In DNA form, the CDR3 reads TGTGCCACTTCAGGAGGAGCCGTCCAAGAGACCCAGTACTTC. Amino acids: CATSGGAVQETQYF.

This rearrangement joins TRBV6-1 to TRBJ2-7; 9 bases agree with TRBD1. In germline, CDR1 is MNHNS, CDR2 SASEGT. CDR3 length: 15 residues. After removal of 5 bases from V and 5 bases from J, the junction contained 10 bases not matched to a gene. CDR3 sequence (DNA): TGTGCCAGCAGTTCAGCCGGGACAGGGACAAACGAGCAGTACTTC. Protein: CASSSAGTGTNEQYF.

V gene TRBV12-5 combines with J gene TRBJ1-5; D ambiguous. The V end lost 5 bases, the J end lost 4 bases, and 9 bases lay between the germline ends. Looked up from germline, CDR1 is LGHNT and CDR2 is FRNRAP. This CDR3 has 13 amino acids. Here the CDR3 DNA reads TGTGCTAGTGGTCCCTTTTTAAATCAGCCCCAGCATTTT. It translates to CASGPFLNQPQHF.